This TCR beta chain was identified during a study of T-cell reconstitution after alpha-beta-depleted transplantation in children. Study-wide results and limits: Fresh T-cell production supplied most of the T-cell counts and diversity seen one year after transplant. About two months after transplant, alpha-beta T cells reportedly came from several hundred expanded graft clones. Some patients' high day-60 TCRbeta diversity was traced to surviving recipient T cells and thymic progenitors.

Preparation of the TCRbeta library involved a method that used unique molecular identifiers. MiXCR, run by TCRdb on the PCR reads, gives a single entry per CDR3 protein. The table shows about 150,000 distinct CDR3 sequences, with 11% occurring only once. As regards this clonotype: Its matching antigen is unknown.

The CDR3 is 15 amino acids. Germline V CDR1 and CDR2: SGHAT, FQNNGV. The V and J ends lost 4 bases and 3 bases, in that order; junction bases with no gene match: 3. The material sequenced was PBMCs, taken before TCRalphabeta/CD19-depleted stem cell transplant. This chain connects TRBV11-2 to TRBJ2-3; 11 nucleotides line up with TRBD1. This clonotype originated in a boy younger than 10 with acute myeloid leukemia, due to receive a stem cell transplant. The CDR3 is CASSWTGGETDTQYF. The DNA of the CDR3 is TGTGCCAGCAGCTGGACAGGGGGCGAGACAGATACGCAGTATTTT.